The 8 T cell receptor beta chains in this list originate from one sample, sequenced in a study of cytomegalovirus exposure and HLA in healthy donors. This table comes from immunoSEQ multiplex PCR, and its TCRdb copy is limited to in-frame clones, with some not included. The sample lists about 98,000 clones, 87% occurring once. Material for sequencing was PBMCs. These receptor sequences come from a man between 18 and 29 years old in good health and CMV-seropositive.

This clone appeared many times. Other DNA sequences in the same sample also yield this CDR3. The gene calls are TRBV10-3 and TRBJ2-6; D may be TRBD2 (6 bases). CDR1 and CDR2 from the germline V gene are ENHRY and SYGVKD. Deletions cut 8 bases from V and 1 base from J, with 9 bases between. This CDR3 is 14 amino acids long. CDR3 coding DNA: TGTGCCATCTCGCGGGAATCTGGGGCCAACGTCCTGACTTTC. Encoded protein: CAISRESGANVLTF.

The V gene is TRBV9, the J gene TRBJ2-7; 11 bases match TRBD2. The CDR3 loop spans 15 amino acids. The germline CDR1 and CDR2 sequences are SGDLS and YYNGEE. J was trimmed by 3 bases and V by 1 base; bases with no gene match: 3. This CDR3 reads CASSVTGTSGYEQYF. DNA for the CDR3: TGTGCCAGCAGCGTAACCGGGACTAGCGGCTACGAGCAGTACTTC.

This chain joins TRBV6-6 and TRBJ2-2, with TRBD1 matching 7 bases. Germline values: CDR1 MNHNY, CDR2 SVGAGI (reference sequence). The CDR3 spans 15 residues. After removal of 7 bases from V and 4 bases from J, the junction contained 9 bases not matched to a gene. CDR3 region: CASNQRQGTTGELFF. CDR3 sequence (DNA): TGTGCCAGCAATCAAAGACAGGGTACCACCGGGGAGCTGTTTTTT.

This chain joins TRBV6-5 and TRBJ1-1; possible D gene TRBD1, 5 bases. V gave up 8 bases and J gave up 1 base, with 11 bases separating them. The CDR3 is made up of 13 amino acids. Germline V lookup: CDR1 MNHEY, CDR2 SVGAGI. The CDR3, as DNA: TGTGCCAGCGTTACAGGACAGAACACTGAAGCTTTCTTT. It encodes CASVTGQNTEAFF.

The chain carries TRBV7-9 and TRBJ1-4, with 7 bases matching TRBD1. From germline, CDR1 is SEHNR and CDR2 FQNEAQ (reference sequence). This CDR3 has 15 amino acids. Unmatched junction bases numbered 8, after V lost 7 bases and J lost 3 bases. The CDR3, as DNA: TGTGCCAGCAACGATCCAGGGGGTGCTAATGAAAAACTGTTTTTT. Translating it yields CASNDPGGANEKLFF.

This chain uses TRBV4-3 with TRBJ2-7, with 8 bases fitting TRBD1. With 3 bases clipped from V and 0 bases from J, the junction kept 7 bases outside the gene matches. The CDR3 is 16 amino acids. Germline V gives CDR1 LGHNA, CDR2 YSLEER. The CDR3 is CASSHDRTGSSYEQYF. CDR3 nucleotides: TGCGCCAGCAGCCACGATCGGACAGGGAGCTCCTACGAGCAGTACTTC.

V and J are TRBV18 and TRBJ2-7; 12 positions match TRBD2. Germline V gene sequence: CDR1 KGHSH, CDR2 LQKENI. The trim removed 3 bases at V and 0 bases at J, leaving 6 bases unmatched. The CDR3 extends over 17 amino acids. CDR3 coding DNA: TGTGCCAGCTCACCGACTAGCGGGGGAGTAAGCTCCTACGAGCAGTACTTC. This encodes CASSPTSGGVSSYEQYF. The full variable domain, with the rest looked up from reference TRBV18 and TRBJ2-7, is NAGVMQNPRHLVRRRGQEARLRCSPMKGHSHVYWYRQLPEEGLKFMVYLQKENIIDESGMPKERFSAEFPKEGPSILRIQQVVRGDSAAYFCASSPTSGGVSSYEQYFGPGTRLTVT.

With respect to this clone: An end of the junction differs from the germline gene, which may be a read error. The V call is TRBV12-5, the J call TRBJ2-7; 9 nucleotides align to TRBD1. CDR1 LGHNT and CDR2 FRNRAP come from the germline V gene. This CDR3 spans 12 amino acids. CDR3 sequence: CASGFQNRDRDF. CDR3 sequence (DNA): TGTGCTAGTGGTTTCCAAAACCGGGACAGGGACTTC.